The clone carrying this TCR beta chain was recorded many times. Its antigen is currently unknown. The sample originates from a study of T-cell memory formation after mild COVID-19. Study background: Across donors, TCR clusters were largely donor specific. Notes on the study in general: Researchers could not confirm that second-wave clones peaking on day 37 targeted SARS-CoV-2. Clones that contracted clustered mainly in CM and EM if CD4+ and in EMRA if CD8+.

This CDR3 contains 14 residues. Trimming pared 0 bases from V and 2 bases from J, leaving 10 bases between. Per the germline V gene, CDR1 is DFQATT and CDR2 is SNEGSKA (reference sequence). It was 5'RACE with constant-segment primers that produced the TCR alpha and TCR beta cDNA libraries, which carried sample barcodes and UMIs. TCRdb reanalysed the 5' RACE reads using MiXCR and keeps one entry per CDR3 protein. The data show around 220,000 distinct CDR3 sequences, about 17% seen once. The chain couples TRBV20-1 to TRBJ1-2; D gene uncertain. This TCR came from a man aged 18 to 29 who had mild COVID-19 (a few samples of this study predate the infection). Cell type and time point are not known. Sequencing was performed on PBMCs or a T cell subset sorted from them (not recorded which). The CDR3 loop reads CSARDTRANYGYTF. CDR3 DNA: TGCAGTGCTAGAGACACCCGGGCGAACTATGGCTACACCTTC.